A selection of T cell receptor beta chains follows, all from one sample in a study of post-analysis software for immune sequencing data. Via MiXCR, TCRdb re-called the PCR reads, giving one row per CDR3 protein. The sample records around 700,000 distinct CDR3 sequences, roughly three fifths being singletons. The specimen sequenced was blood. Receptors originate from a girl aged 2-10 years with multiple sclerosis. CDR3s include the opening cysteine and the closing phenylalanine or tryptophan. The D gene is left open where the match is weak. Clone size appears in some rows only: once, few, many, or a class for an expanded clone.

d_gene: .; j_gene: TRBJ1-1; v_gene: TRBV20-1; abundance: .; CDR3aa: CSARDQSGGTAEAFF; CDR3nt: TGCAGTGCTAGAGATCAGTCGGGGGGCACCGCTGAAGCTTTCTTT
d_gene: .; j_gene: TRBJ2-1; v_gene: TRBV6-5; abundance: .; CDR3aa: CASSRLRTPNNEQFF; CDR3nt: TGTGCCAGCAGTCGCCTTAGGACACCAAACAATGAGCAGTTCTTC
d_gene: TRBD2; j_gene: TRBJ2-5; v_gene: TRBV3-1; abundance: .; CDR3aa: CASSHVLAGQETQYF; CDR3nt: TGTGCCAGCAGCCATGTACTAGCGGGACAAGAGACCCAGTACTTC
d_gene: .; j_gene: TRBJ2-7; v_gene: TRBV7-6; abundance: .; CDR3aa: CASSAVFPYEQYF; CDR3nt: TGTGCCAGCAGCGCTGTATTTCCCTACGAGCAGTACTTC
d_gene: TRBD1; j_gene: TRBJ2-3; v_gene: TRBV6-2/TRBV6-3; abundance: few; CDR3aa: CASRSNRGADTQYF; CDR3nt: TGTGCCAGCAGAAGCAACAGGGGCGCAGATACGCAGTATTTT
d_gene: TRBD2; j_gene: TRBJ2-1; v_gene: TRBV20-1; abundance: .; CDR3aa: CSEVLAGRYNEQFF; CDR3nt: TGCAGTGAGGTACTAGCGGGAAGGTACAATGAGCAGTTCTTC
d_gene: TRBD2; j_gene: TRBJ2-1; v_gene: TRBV12-3/TRBV12-4; abundance: .; CDR3aa: CASSLRSGRAINEQFF; CDR3nt: TGTGCCAGCAGTTTACGATCCGGGAGGGCCATCAATGAGCAGTTCTTC
d_gene: .; j_gene: TRBJ2-5; v_gene: TRBV29-1; abundance: few; CDR3aa: CSVEGGAGTQYF; CDR3nt: TGCAGCGTTGAAGGGGGCGCGGGGACCCAGTACTTC
d_gene: .; j_gene: TRBJ1-2; v_gene: TRBV28; abundance: .; CDR3aa: CASRRTLYGYTF; CDR3nt: TGTGCCAGCAGAAGAACACTCTATGGCTACACCTTC
d_gene: TRBD2; j_gene: TRBJ2-3; v_gene: TRBV5-1; abundance: .; CDR3aa: CASSLTPRLAGVADMQYF; CDR3nt: TGCGCCAGCAGCCTAACCCCCCGGCTAGCGGGAGTAGCGGATATGCAGTATTTT
d_gene: .; j_gene: TRBJ2-5; v_gene: TRBV6-5; abundance: few; CDR3aa: CASSYRTMGETQYF; CDR3nt: TGTGCCAGCAGTTACCGAACCATGGGAGAGACCCAGTACTTC
d_gene: .; j_gene: TRBJ2-3; v_gene: TRBV15; abundance: .; CDR3aa: CAASRDWGTTDTQYF; CDR3nt: TGTGCCGCCAGCAGAGATTGGGGCACTACAGATACGCAGTATTTT
d_gene: .; j_gene: TRBJ1-2; v_gene: TRBV6-6; abundance: few; CDR3aa: CASSYSAGSNGYTF; CDR3nt: TGTGCCAGCAGTTACTCGGCAGGTAGTAATGGCTACACCTTC
d_gene: TRBD1; j_gene: TRBJ1-5; v_gene: TRBV20-1; abundance: few; CDR3aa: CSARVVGGVNQPQHF; CDR3nt: TGCAGTGCTAGAGTTGTAGGGGGCGTCAATCAGCCCCAGCATTTT
d_gene: TRBD1; j_gene: TRBJ1-2; v_gene: TRBV10-3; abundance: .; CDR3aa: CAISSDRAPLNYGYTF; CDR3nt: TGTGCCATCAGTTCGGACAGGGCCCCACTTAACTATGGCTACACCTTC
d_gene: .; j_gene: TRBJ1-1; v_gene: TRBV15; abundance: .; CDR3aa: CATSRDTGNTEAFF; CDR3nt: TGTGCCACCAGCAGAGATACAGGGAACACTGAAGCTTTCTTT
d_gene: TRBD1; j_gene: TRBJ1-2; v_gene: TRBV7-2; abundance: .; CDR3aa: CASSSPDRGNYGYTF; CDR3nt: TGTGCCAGCAGCTCACCCGACAGGGGCAACTATGGCTACACCTTC
d_gene: TRBD2; j_gene: TRBJ2-7; v_gene: TRBV7-2; abundance: .; CDR3aa: CASSLGLAGEFEQYF; CDR3nt: TGTGCCAGCAGCTTGGGACTAGCGGGAGAGTTCGAGCAGTACTTC
d_gene: TRBD1; j_gene: TRBJ2-5; v_gene: TRBV7-9; abundance: few; CDR3aa: CASSLWGQGKETQYF; CDR3nt: TGTGCCAGCAGCTTATGGGGACAGGGGAAAGAGACCCAGTACTTC
d_gene: .; j_gene: TRBJ1-2; v_gene: TRBV29-1; abundance: .; CDR3aa: CSVDRSPLGEGYTF; CDR3nt: TGCAGCGTCGACCGTAGCCCCCTCGGGGAAGGCTACACCTTC
d_gene: TRBD2; j_gene: TRBJ2-5; v_gene: TRBV20-1; abundance: .; CDR3aa: CSARGLAGLNEQYF; CDR3nt: TGCAGTGCAAGGGGGCTAGCGGGGTTGAATGAGCAGTACTTC
d_gene: TRBD2; j_gene: TRBJ2-1; v_gene: TRBV29-1; abundance: .; CDR3aa: CSVDSGTHNEQFF; CDR3nt: TGCAGCGTTGATAGCGGGACCCACAATGAGCAGTTCTTC
d_gene: .; j_gene: TRBJ1-2; v_gene: TRBV6-5; abundance: .; CDR3aa: CASSWTGHHYGYTF; CDR3nt: TGTGCCAGCAGTTGGACGGGACACCACTATGGCTACACCTTC
d_gene: TRBD2; j_gene: TRBJ2-1; v_gene: TRBV9; abundance: .; CDR3aa: CASSVVSGSANEQFF; CDR3nt: TGTGCCAGCAGCGTAGTTAGCGGGAGTGCAAATGAGCAGTTCTTC
d_gene: TRBD1; j_gene: TRBJ1-1; v_gene: TRBV29-1; abundance: .; CDR3aa: CSVASGGTPEVFF; CDR3nt: TGCAGCGTCGCATCAGGGGGCACTCCTGAAGTTTTCTTT
d_gene: .; j_gene: TRBJ2-7; v_gene: TRBV5-1; abundance: .; CDR3aa: CASSLPDSYEQYF; CDR3nt: TGCGCCAGCAGCTTGCCCGATTCCTACGAGCAGTACTTC
d_gene: .; j_gene: TRBJ2-3; v_gene: TRBV5-6; abundance: .; CDR3aa: CASSLGQTSTDTQYF; CDR3nt: TGTGCCAGCAGCTTGGGACAGACCTCCACAGATACGCAGTATTTT
d_gene: .; j_gene: TRBJ2-7; v_gene: TRBV7-2; abundance: once; CDR3aa: CASSLAREHEQYF; CDR3nt: TGTGCCAGCAGCTTAGCTCGGGAACACGAGCAGTACTTC
d_gene: TRBD2; j_gene: TRBJ2-3; v_gene: TRBV5-1; abundance: .; CDR3aa: CASSWPTSGAKRTDTQYF; CDR3nt: TGCGCCAGCAGCTGGCCCACTAGCGGGGCAAAACGCACAGATACGCAGTATTTT
d_gene: .; j_gene: TRBJ1-2; v_gene: TRBV12-3/TRBV12-4; abundance: .; CDR3aa: CASSLRSIRYGYTF; CDR3nt: TGTGCCAGCAGTCTCCGGTCCATCCGCTATGGCTACACCTTC
d_gene: .; j_gene: TRBJ1-2; v_gene: TRBV7-3; abundance: .; CDR3aa: CASSLTAGSNYGCTF; CDR3nt: TGTGCCAGCAGCTTAACCGCCGGCTCTAACTATGGCTGCACCTTC
d_gene: .; j_gene: TRBJ1-2; v_gene: TRBV7-9; abundance: .; CDR3aa: CASIQRGSDYGYTF; CDR3nt: TGTGCCAGCATCCAAAGGGGGAGCGATTATGGCTACACCTTC
d_gene: .; j_gene: TRBJ2-1; v_gene: TRBV6-6; abundance: .; CDR3aa: CASRGRGPTNEQFF; CDR3nt: TGTGCCAGCAGGGGACGGGGGCCTACAAATGAGCAGTTCTTC
d_gene: TRBD1; j_gene: TRBJ2-7; v_gene: TRBV24-1; abundance: .; CDR3aa: CASGTGDTYEQYF; CDR3nt: TGTGCCTCCGGGACAGGGGATACCTACGAGCAGTACTTC
d_gene: .; j_gene: TRBJ2-5; v_gene: TRBV6-5; abundance: .; CDR3aa: CASSQGTDSQETQYF; CDR3nt: TGTGCCAGCAGCCAAGGGACGGACTCTCAAGAGACCCAGTACTTC
d_gene: TRBD2; j_gene: TRBJ2-3; v_gene: TRBV5-1; abundance: few; CDR3aa: CASSLEASGGSTDTQYF; CDR3nt: TGCGCCAGCAGCTTGGAGGCTAGCGGGGGTAGCACAGATACGCAGTATTTT
d_gene: TRBD1; j_gene: TRBJ2-1; v_gene: TRBV3-1; abundance: .; CDR3aa: CASSQGTGKNNEQFF; CDR3nt: TGTGCCAGCAGCCAAGGGACAGGGAAAAACAATGAGCAGTTCTTC
d_gene: .; j_gene: TRBJ2-5; v_gene: TRBV4-1; abundance: few; CDR3aa: CASSQTHPGGETQYF; CDR3nt: TGCGCCAGCAGCCAAACACACCCTGGAGGGGAGACCCAGTACTTC
d_gene: TRBD1; j_gene: TRBJ1-4; v_gene: TRBV2; abundance: once; CDR3aa: CASSGDRAETTNEKLFF; CDR3nt: TGTGCCAGCAGTGGGGACAGGGCAGAAACGACTAATGAAAAACTGTTTTTT
d_gene: TRBD2; j_gene: TRBJ2-3; v_gene: TRBV3-1; abundance: few; CDR3aa: CASSPGGPADTQYF; CDR3nt: TGTGCCAGCAGCCCGGGAGGGCCCGCAGATACGCAGTATTTT
d_gene: TRBD2; j_gene: TRBJ2-5; v_gene: TRBV5-1; abundance: .; CDR3aa: CASGQAGGQVETQYF; CDR3nt: TGCGCCAGCGGCCAAGCGGGAGGGCAGGTAGAGACCCAGTACTTC
d_gene: TRBD2; j_gene: TRBJ2-1; v_gene: TRBV25-1; abundance: .; CDR3aa: CASSEHTVLAGQYNEQFF; CDR3nt: TGTGCCAGCAGTGAACATACGGTCCTAGCGGGGCAATACAATGAGCAGTTCTTC
d_gene: .; j_gene: TRBJ2-1; v_gene: TRBV6-5; abundance: .; CDR3aa: CASATSDAYNEQFF; CDR3nt: TGTGCCAGCGCGACTTCAGACGCATACAATGAGCAGTTCTTC
d_gene: .; j_gene: TRBJ1-2; v_gene: TRBV5-1; abundance: .; CDR3aa: CASSLGTVNYGYTF; CDR3nt: TGTGCCAGCAGTTTGGGGACGGTAAACTATGGCTACACCTTC
d_gene: .; j_gene: TRBJ2-7; v_gene: TRBV6-2/TRBV6-3; abundance: .; CDR3aa: CASSYEDSNYEQYF; CDR3nt: TGTGCCAGCAGTTATGAAGACAGCAACTACGAGCAGTACTTC
d_gene: .; j_gene: TRBJ2-5; v_gene: TRBV27; abundance: .; CDR3aa: CASSQPGTHQETQYF; CDR3nt: TGTGCCAGCAGTCAACCGGGGACTCACCAAGAGACCCAGTACTTC
d_gene: TRBD2; j_gene: TRBJ2-1; v_gene: TRBV12-3/TRBV12-4; abundance: .; CDR3aa: CASRVAGSEQFF; CDR3nt: TGTGCCAGCAGGGTAGCGGGAAGCGAGCAGTTCTTC
d_gene: .; j_gene: TRBJ1-2; v_gene: TRBV29-1; abundance: .; CDR3aa: CSAETGDGYTF; CDR3nt: TGCAGCGCAGAGACAGGTGATGGCTACACCTTC
d_gene: .; j_gene: TRBJ1-1; v_gene: TRBV12-3/TRBV12-4; abundance: .; CDR3aa: CASRLPENTEAFF; CDR3nt: TGTGCCAGCAGACTCCCGGAGAACACTGAAGCTTTCTTT
d_gene: TRBD2; j_gene: TRBJ2-3; v_gene: TRBV29-1; abundance: .; CDR3aa: CSVNLLAGSTDTQYF; CDR3nt: TGCAGCGTTAATCTACTAGCGGGGAGCACAGATACGCAGTATTTT
d_gene: .; j_gene: TRBJ2-5; v_gene: TRBV29-1; abundance: .; CDR3aa: CSVPRDQETQYF; CDR3nt: TGCAGCGTTCCCAGGGATCAAGAGACCCAGTACTTC
d_gene: TRBD1; j_gene: TRBJ2-2; v_gene: TRBV6-6; abundance: .; CDR3aa: CASSVQGVNTGELFF; CDR3nt: TGTGCCAGCAGTGTACAGGGGGTTAACACCGGGGAGCTGTTTTTT
d_gene: TRBD1; j_gene: TRBJ1-2; v_gene: TRBV20-1; abundance: .; CDR3aa: CSAPMDRERGYTF; CDR3nt: TGCAGTGCACCCATGGACAGGGAAAGGGGCTACACCTTC